These 9 T cell receptor beta chains were sequenced from one sample in a study of cytomegalovirus exposure and HLA in healthy donors. It was with 60 Vbeta and 13 Jbeta primers that the PCR ran. Some clones are missing from TCRdb's copy, which holds only in-frame ones; the method was immunoSEQ multiplex PCR. The table records about 150,000 clones, around 75% of them present only once. Input material: PBMCs. All receptors come from a man between 18 and 35 years old in good health and CMV-seronegative.

This clone was seen a handful of times. The chain recombines TRBV18 with TRBJ1-2; TRBD1 is a possible D gene (5 bases). Trimming stripped 0 bases from V and 3 bases from J, with 11 bases between. The CDR3 runs to 15 residues. Germline V CDR1 and CDR2: KGHSH, LQKENI. The CDR3 sequence is CASSPPGGDDYGYTF. The DNA of the CDR3 is TGTGCCAGCTCACCACCGGGAGGGGACGACTATGGCTACACCTTC.

The V gene is TRBV7-9, the J gene TRBJ2-2, with D hard to call. CDR3 length equals 11 residues. V gave up 5 bases and J gave up 9 bases, with 7 bases separating them. Germline V gene lookup returns CDR1 SEHNR and CDR2 FQNEAQ (reference sequence). The CDR3 DNA is TGTGCCAGCAGCCCAAGCTGGGAGCTGTTTTTT. Translation: CASSPSWELFF.

This clone was picked up a small number of times. The chain carries TRBV28 and TRBJ1-2; 8 positions match TRBD1. Germline lookup yields CDR1 MDHEN and CDR2 SYDVKM. The length of the CDR3 is 13 residues. Trimming cost V 7 bases and J 4 bases; bases outside gene matches: 5. CDR3 residues: CASIDRGRYGYTF. The DNA of the CDR3 is TGTGCCAGCATCGACAGGGGCCGCTATGGCTACACCTTC.

This clone is a singleton in its sample. The rearrangement joins TRBV4-3 to TRBJ2-3, with a possible D match to TRBD2 (6 bases). Deletions cut 2 bases from V and 1 base from J, with 10 bases between. CDR3 length equals 15 residues. Germline lookup yields CDR1 LGHNA and CDR2 YSLEER. The CDR3 DNA reads TGCGCCAGCAGCCAATCCGGGAGCGGCACAGATACGCAGTATTTT. Its protein product is CASSQSGSGTDTQYF.

The gene calls are TRBV5-4 and TRBJ2-3; no reliable D call. The CDR3 is 14 residues long. Germline-derived CDR1 and CDR2 are SGHNT and YYREEE (reference sequence). V dropped 3 bases and J dropped 2 bases, with 10 bases sitting between them. The chain's CDR3 is CASSYSSSTDTQYF. CDR3 bases: TGTGCCAGCAGCTATTCCTCTTCCACAGATACGCAGTATTTT. The complete variable domain, with remaining parts taken from reference TRBV5-4 and TRBJ2-3, reads ETGVTQSPTHLIKTRGQQVTLRCSSQSGHNTVSWYQQALGQGPQFIFQYYREEENGRGNFPPRFSGLQFPNYSSELNVNALELDDSALYLCASSYSSSTDTQYFGPGTRLTVL.

The chain employs TRBV11-3 and TRBJ2-1; 10 bases are shared with TRBD2. J lost 9 bases, V lost 3 bases, and 5 bases had no gene match. The CDR3 has 14 amino acids. Germline V gene data show CDR1 as SGHNT and CDR2 as YENEEA. The CDR3 DNA follows: TGTGCCAGCAGCTTGACTAGCGGGCTTGGTGAGCAGTTCTTC. Translated, it gives CASSLTSGLGEQFF.

The chain couples TRBV18 to TRBJ1-4; maybe TRBD1 (6 bases). This CDR3 spans 16 amino acids. Germline values: CDR1 KGHSH, CDR2 LQKENI. V gave up 3 bases and J gave up 3 bases, with 14 bases separating them. CDR3 DNA: TGTGCCAGCTCACCCTATGACAGGATAGCTAATGAAAAACTGTTTTTT. Its translation: CASSPYDRIANEKLFF.

The gene calls are TRBV6-6 and TRBJ2-7, with a tentative D call TRBD2 (5 bases). CDR1 and CDR2 from the germline V gene are MNHNY and SVGAGI (reference sequence). V gave up 6 bases and J gave up 7 bases, with 25 bases separating them. This CDR3 has 16 amino acids. The CDR3 spells CASSPLPGNPGWEQYF. The CDR3 DNA reads as TGTGCCAGCAGCCCCCTACCGGGAAACCCGGGCTGGGAGCAGTACTTC.

This chain connects TRBV5-1 to TRBJ2-2; 8 nucleotides agree with TRBD1. Germline-derived CDR1 and CDR2 are SGHRS and YFSETQ. Losses at the gene ends were 4 bases for V and 0 bases for J; bases not matched to a gene: 8. The CDR3 has 17 residues. The CDR3 bases are TGCGCCAGCAGCACTGGACAGGGTCTAACGAACACCGGGGAGCTGTTTTTT. Translated, it gives CASSTGQGLTNTGELFF.